Sequencing of this T cell receptor beta chain was carried out in a study of Graves' ophthalmopathy and Graves' hyperthyroidism. The authors amplified TCR beta CDR3 regions, and they did so from RNA transcripts for repertoire sequencing. The first round was an RT-PCR with HTBI primers, and the second round was a multiplex PCR. MiXCR was run by TCRdb on the multiplex PCR reads, yielding one entry per CDR3 protein. The table lists about 740,000 distinct CDR3 sequences, about 44% of them singletons. The sample holds a few counts of this clonotype. This CDR3 is built from 13 residues. V lost 0 bases and J lost 7, with 8 bases in between. Germline V gene sequence: CDR1 SGDLS, CDR2 YYNGEE.

The TCR originated in an adult man with Graves' ophthalmopathy. The sample comprised peripheral blood. J is TRBJ1-5 and V is TRBV9; possible D gene TRBD1, 5 bases. The CDR3 loop is CASSVGWGQPQHF. DNA for the CDR3: TGTGCCAGCAGCGTAGGCTGGGGCCAGCCCCAGCATTTT.